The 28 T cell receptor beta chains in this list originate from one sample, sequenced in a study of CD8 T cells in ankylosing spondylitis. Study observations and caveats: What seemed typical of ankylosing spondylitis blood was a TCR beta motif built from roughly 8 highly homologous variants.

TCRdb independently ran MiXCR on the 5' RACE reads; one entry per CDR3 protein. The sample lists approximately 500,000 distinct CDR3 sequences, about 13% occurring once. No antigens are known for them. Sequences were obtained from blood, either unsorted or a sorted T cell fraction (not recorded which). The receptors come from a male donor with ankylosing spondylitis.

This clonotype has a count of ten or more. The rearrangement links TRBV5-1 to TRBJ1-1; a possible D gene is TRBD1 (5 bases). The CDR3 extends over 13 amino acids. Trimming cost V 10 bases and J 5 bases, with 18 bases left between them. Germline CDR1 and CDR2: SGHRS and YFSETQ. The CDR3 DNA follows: TGCGCCTCCCAGCGCGGCGGGGGAACTGAAGCTTTCTTT. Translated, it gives CASQRGGGTEAFF.

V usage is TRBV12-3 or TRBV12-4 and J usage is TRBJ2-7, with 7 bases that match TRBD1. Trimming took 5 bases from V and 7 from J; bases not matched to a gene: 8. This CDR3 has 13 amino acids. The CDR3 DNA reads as TGTGCCAGCAGTCTCGGGGACAGAGGGGAGCAGTACGTC. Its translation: CASSLGDRGEQYV.

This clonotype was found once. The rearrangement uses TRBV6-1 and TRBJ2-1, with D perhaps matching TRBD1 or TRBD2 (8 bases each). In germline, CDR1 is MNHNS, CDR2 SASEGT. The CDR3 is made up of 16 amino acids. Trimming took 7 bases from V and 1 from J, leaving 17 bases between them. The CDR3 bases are TGTGCCAGCACTGGCGGGGGGACAGGTTCCTACAATGAGCAGTTCTTC. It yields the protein CASTGGGTGSYNEQFF.

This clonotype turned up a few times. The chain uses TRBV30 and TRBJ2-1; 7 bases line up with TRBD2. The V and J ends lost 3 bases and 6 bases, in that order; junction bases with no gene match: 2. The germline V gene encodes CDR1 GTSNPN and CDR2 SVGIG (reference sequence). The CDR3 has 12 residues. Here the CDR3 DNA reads TGTGCCTGGAGGGGAGGGAGCAATGAGCAGTTCTTC. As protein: CAWRGGSNEQFF.

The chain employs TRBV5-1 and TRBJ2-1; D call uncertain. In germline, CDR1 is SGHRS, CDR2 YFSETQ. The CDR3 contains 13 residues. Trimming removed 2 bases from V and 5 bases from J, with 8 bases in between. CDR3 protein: CASSFSTDNEQFF. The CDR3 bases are TGCGCCAGCAGCTTTTCCACGGACAATGAGCAGTTCTTC.

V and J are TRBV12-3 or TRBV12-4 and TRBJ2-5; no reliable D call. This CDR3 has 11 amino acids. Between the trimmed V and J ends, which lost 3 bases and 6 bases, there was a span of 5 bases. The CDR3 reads CASSFIQTQYF. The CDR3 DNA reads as TGTGCCAGCAGTTTTATCCAGACCCAGTACTTC.

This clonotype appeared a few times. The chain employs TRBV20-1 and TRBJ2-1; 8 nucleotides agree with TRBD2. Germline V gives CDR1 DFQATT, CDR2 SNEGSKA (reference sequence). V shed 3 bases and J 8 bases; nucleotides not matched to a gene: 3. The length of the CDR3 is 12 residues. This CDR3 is CSASGRAYEQFF. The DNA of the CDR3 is TGCAGTGCTAGCGGGAGGGCCTATGAGCAGTTCTTC.

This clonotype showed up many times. CDR3 in amino acids: CASSFATGNSPLHF. The DNA of the CDR3 is TGTGCCAGCAGTTTCGCGACAGGGAATTCACCCCTCCACTTT. V is TRBV12-3 or TRBV12-4 and J is TRBJ1-6; TRBD1 matches at 7 bases. V lost 3 bases and J lost 7; bases outside the gene matches: 3. This CDR3 has 14 amino acids.

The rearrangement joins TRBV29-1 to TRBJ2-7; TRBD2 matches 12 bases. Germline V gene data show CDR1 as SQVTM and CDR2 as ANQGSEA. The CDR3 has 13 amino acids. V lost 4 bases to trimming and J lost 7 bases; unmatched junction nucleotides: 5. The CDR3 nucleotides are TGCAGCGTTGGGGAACTAGCGGGAGGTGAGCAGTACTTC. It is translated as CSVGELAGGEQYF.

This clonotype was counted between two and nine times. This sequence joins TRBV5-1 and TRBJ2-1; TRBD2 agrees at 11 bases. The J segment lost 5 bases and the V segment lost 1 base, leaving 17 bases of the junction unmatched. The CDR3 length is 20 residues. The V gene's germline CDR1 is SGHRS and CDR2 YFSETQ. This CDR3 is CASSLTLVAGGPLRDNEQFF. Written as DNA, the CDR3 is TGCGCCAGCAGCTTGACCCTAGTAGCGGGAGGGCCCTTGCGAGACAATGAGCAGTTCTTC. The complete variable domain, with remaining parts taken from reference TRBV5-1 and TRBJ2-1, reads KAGVTQTPRYLIKTRGQQVTLSCSPISGHRSVSWYQQTPGQGLQFLFEYFSETQRNKGNFPGRFSGRQFSNSRSEMNVSTLELGDSALYLCASSLTLVAGGPLRDNEQFFGPGTRLTVL.

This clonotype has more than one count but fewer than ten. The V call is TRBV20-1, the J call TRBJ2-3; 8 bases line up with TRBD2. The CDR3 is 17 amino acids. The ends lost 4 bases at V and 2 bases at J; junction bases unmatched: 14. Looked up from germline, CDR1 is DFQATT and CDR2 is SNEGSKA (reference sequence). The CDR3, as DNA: TGCAGTGCTATTCGTCCCGTTGGCGGGAGGTTCACAGATACGCAGTATTTT. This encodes CSAIRPVGGRFTDTQYF.

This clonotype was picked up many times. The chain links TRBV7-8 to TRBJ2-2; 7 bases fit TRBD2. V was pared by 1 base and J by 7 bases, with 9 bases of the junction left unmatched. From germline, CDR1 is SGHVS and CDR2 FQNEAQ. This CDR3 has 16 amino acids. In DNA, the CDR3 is TGTGCCAGCAGCTTAGTTGGCGGGAGAACGGGCGGGGAGCTGTTTTTT. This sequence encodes CASSLVGGRTGGELFF.

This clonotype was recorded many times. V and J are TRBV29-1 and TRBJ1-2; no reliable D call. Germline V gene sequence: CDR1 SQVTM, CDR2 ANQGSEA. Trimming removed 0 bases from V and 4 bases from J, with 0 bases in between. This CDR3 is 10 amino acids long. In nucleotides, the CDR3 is TGCAGCGTTGAAGACTATGGCTACACCTTC. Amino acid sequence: CSVEDYGYTF.

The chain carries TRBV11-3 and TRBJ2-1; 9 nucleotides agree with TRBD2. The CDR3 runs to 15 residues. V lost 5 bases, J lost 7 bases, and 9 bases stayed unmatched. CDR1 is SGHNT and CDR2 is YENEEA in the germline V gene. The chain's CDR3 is CASSPGASGINEQFF. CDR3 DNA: TGTGCCAGCAGCCCGGGGGCTAGCGGGATTAATGAGCAGTTCTTC.

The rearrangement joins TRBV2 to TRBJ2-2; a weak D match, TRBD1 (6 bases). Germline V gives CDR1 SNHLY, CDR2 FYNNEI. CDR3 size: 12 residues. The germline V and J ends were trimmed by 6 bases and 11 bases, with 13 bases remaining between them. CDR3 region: CASRLDSRELFF. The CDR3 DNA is TGTGCCAGCAGGTTGGACAGCCGTGAGCTGTTTTTT.

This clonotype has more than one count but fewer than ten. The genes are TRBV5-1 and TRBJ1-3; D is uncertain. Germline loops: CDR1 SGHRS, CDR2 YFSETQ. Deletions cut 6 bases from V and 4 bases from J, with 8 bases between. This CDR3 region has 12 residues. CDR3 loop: CASTETGNTIYF. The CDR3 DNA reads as TGCGCCAGCACGGAGACGGGAAACACCATATATTTT.

CDR3 sequence reads: CASSLSAPPETQYF. CDR3 bases: TGCGCCAGCAGCTTGTCCGCACCTCCGGAGACCCAGTACTTC. V is TRBV5-1 and J is TRBJ2-5; unclear D gene. The CDR3 is made up of 14 amino acids. V was shortened by 1 base and J by 5 bases, with 12 bases between the two germline ends. Germline CDR1 is SGHRS and CDR2 is YFSETQ.

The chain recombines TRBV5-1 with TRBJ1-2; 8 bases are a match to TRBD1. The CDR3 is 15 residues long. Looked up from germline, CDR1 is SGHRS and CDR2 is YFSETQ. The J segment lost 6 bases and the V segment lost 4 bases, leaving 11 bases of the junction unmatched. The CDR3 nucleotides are TGCGCCAGCAGCCTAGGACAGGGCGGGCTGGATGGCTACACCTTC. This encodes CASSLGQGGLDGYTF.

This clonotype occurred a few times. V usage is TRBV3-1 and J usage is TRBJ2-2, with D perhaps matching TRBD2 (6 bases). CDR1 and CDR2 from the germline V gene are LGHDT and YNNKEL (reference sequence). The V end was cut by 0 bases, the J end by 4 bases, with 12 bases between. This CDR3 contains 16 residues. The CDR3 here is CASSQEAPGVTGELFF. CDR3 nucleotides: TGTGCCAGCAGCCAAGAAGCCCCGGGAGTCACCGGGGAGCTGTTTTTT.

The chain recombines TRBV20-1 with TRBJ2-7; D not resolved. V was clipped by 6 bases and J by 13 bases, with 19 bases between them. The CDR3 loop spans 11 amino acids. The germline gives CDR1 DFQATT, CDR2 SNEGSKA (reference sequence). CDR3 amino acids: CSARTDLRPYF. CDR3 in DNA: TGCAGTGCCAGGACGGACCTTAGGCCCTACTTC.

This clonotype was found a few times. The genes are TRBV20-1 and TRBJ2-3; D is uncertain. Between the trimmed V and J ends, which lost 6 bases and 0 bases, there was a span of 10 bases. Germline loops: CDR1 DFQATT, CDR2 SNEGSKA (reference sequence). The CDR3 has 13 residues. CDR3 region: CSAVSYSTDTQYF. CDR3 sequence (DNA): TGCAGTGCAGTAAGCTATAGCACAGATACGCAGTATTTT.

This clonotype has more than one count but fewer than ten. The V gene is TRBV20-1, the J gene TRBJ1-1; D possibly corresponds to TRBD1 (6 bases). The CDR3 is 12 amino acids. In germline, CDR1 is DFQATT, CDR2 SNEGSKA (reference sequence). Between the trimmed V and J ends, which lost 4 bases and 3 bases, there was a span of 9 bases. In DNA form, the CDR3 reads TGCAGTGCTAAGGGGGGGGACACTGAAGCTTTCTTT. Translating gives CSAKGGDTEAFF.

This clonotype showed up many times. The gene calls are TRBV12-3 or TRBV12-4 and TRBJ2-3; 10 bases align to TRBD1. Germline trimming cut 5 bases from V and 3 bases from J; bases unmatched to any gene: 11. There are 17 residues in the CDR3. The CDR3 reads CASSPFTGTGETDTQYF. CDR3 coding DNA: TGTGCCAGCAGTCCTTTTACCGGGACAGGGGAAACAGATACGCAGTATTTT.

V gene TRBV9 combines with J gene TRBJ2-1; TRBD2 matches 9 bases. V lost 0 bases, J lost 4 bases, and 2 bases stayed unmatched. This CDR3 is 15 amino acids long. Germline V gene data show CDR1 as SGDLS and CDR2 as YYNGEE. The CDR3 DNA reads TGTGCCAGCAGCGTAGGGGCGGGGGGGTACAATGAGCAGTTCTTC. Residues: CASSVGAGGYNEQFF.

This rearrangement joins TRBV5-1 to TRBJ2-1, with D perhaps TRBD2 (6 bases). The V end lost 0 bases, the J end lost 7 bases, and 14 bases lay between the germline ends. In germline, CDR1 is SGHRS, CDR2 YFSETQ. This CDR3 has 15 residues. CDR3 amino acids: CASSLDGSGLNEQFF. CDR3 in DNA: TGCGCCAGCAGCTTGGATGGCAGCGGGCTTAATGAGCAGTTCTTC.

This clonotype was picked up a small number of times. In nucleotides, the CDR3 is TGCAGTGCTACCCCCCCGGGGGCCTACTACGAGCAGTACTTC. Its protein is CSATPPGAYYEQYF. The rearrangement links TRBV20-1 to TRBJ2-7; the D gene could be TRBD1 or TRBD2 (6 bases each). Trimming took 4 bases from V and 3 from J, leaving 16 bases between them. CDR3 length: 14 amino acids. CDR1 and CDR2 from the germline V gene are DFQATT and SNEGSKA (reference sequence).

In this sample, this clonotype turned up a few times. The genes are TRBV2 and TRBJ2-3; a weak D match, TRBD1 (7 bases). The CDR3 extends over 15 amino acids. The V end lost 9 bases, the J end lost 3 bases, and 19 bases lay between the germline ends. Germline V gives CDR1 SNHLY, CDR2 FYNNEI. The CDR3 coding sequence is TGTGCCAGGGGACTCTCCGGGACAGATACAGATACGCAGTATTTT. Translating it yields CARGLSGTDTDTQYF.

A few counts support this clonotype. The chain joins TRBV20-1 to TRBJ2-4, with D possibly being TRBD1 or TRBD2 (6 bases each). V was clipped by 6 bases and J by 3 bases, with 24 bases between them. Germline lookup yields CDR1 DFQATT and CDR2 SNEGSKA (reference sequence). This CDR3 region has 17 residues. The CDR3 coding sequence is TGCAGTGCGCATCCCGCGAGGGGGTTGGGGGGCAAAAACATTCAGTACTTC. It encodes CSAHPARGLGGKNIQYF.